This passage covers 10 T cell receptor beta chains from one sample sequenced in a study of OX40 agonist ivuxolimab in advanced cancers. The data were produced by immunoSEQ multiplex PCR, yet TCRdb's version contains in-frame clones alone and is incomplete. Of approximately 69,000 clones listed, 84% are singletons. The sample was CD4+ or CD8+ T cells sorted from blood, taken in a trial of the OX40 agonist ivuxolimab. These receptors were collected from an adult with an advanced solid tumor such as melanoma, head and neck, liver or kidney cancer.

CDR3 residues: CASSSTGWGKRDRYEQYF. The CDR3 DNA reads TGTGCCAGTAGCTCGACAGGGTGGGGGAAGCGAGACCGGTACGAGCAGTACTTC. The gene calls are TRBV19 and TRBJ2-7; TRBD1 agrees at 7 bases. With V trimmed by 6 bases and J by 4 bases, 21 bases remained unmatched. CDR1 is LNHDA and CDR2 is SQIVND in the germline V gene (reference sequence). The CDR3 contains 18 residues.

The V call is TRBV5-8, the J call TRBJ2-2; D assignment may be TRBD1 or TRBD2 (5 bases each). V was trimmed by 4 bases and J by 5 bases, leaving 12 bases between them. The CDR3 covers 14 residues. Germline V gene lookup returns CDR1 SGHTS and CDR2 YDEGEE. The CDR3 nucleotides are TGTGCCAGCAGCGGGACGTTAGGGACCGGGGAGCTGTTTTTT. Translating it yields CASSGTLGTGELFF.

V is TRBV11-2 and J is TRBJ2-5; TRBD1 agrees at 12 bases. CDR3 length: 17 residues. J lost 5 bases, V lost 5 bases, and 12 bases had no gene match. The germline V gene has CDR1 SGHAT and CDR2 FQNNGV. The DNA for the CDR3 is TGTGCCAGCAGCCCTAGATGGGACAGGGGGCGCCGGGAGACCCAGTACTTC. Amino acid sequence: CASSPRWDRGRRETQYF.

The V and J genes are TRBV27 and TRBJ1-5, with TRBD1 identical over 9 bases. V dropped 6 bases and J dropped 7; count of bases not matched to a gene: 10. CDR1 MNHEY and CDR2 SMNVEV come from the germline V gene (reference sequence). The CDR3 is 15 residues long. In nucleotides, the CDR3 is TGTGCCAGCAGCTCAGGGACAGGGCTCGGCCAGCCCCAGCATTTT. As protein: CASSSGTGLGQPQHF.

This rearrangement joins TRBV14 to TRBJ1-1; D not certain. The CDR3 extends over 11 amino acids. CDR1 is SGHDN and CDR2 is FVKESK in the germline V gene. V was cut by 3 bases and J by 11 bases, with 10 bases left in between. CDR3 nucleotides: TGTGCCAGCAGCCACGGGGTAGTGGCTTTCTTT. It codes for CASSHGVVAFF.

The chain recombines TRBV2 with TRBJ2-7; D gene uncertain. Trimming removed 6 bases from V and 2 bases from J, with 14 bases in between. From germline, CDR1 is SNHLY and CDR2 FYNNEI. There are 14 residues in the CDR3. The CDR3: CASRNYWEAYEQYF. DNA for the CDR3: TGTGCCAGCAGGAATTATTGGGAAGCCTACGAGCAGTACTTC. The full variable domain, with the rest looked up from reference TRBV2 and TRBJ2-7, is EPEVTQTPSHQVTQMGQEVILRCVPISNHLYFYWYRQILGQKVEFLVSFYNNEISEKSEIFDDQFSVERPDGSNFTLKIRSTKLEDSAMYFCASRNYWEAYEQYFGPGTRLTVT.

The V call is TRBV9, the J call TRBJ2-5; D ambiguous. Looked up from germline, CDR1 is SGDLS and CDR2 is YYNGEE. With 0 bases removed from V and 5 bases from J, the gap between germline ends came to 8 bases. The CDR3 is 13 amino acids. The CDR3 is CASSVGRLETQYF. DNA for the CDR3: TGTGCCAGCAGCGTAGGCCGACTGGAGACCCAGTACTTC.

A note on this clone: At one of its ends the junction is not consistent with the germline gene, which may arise from a read error. V usage is TRBV7-7 and J usage is TRBJ2-1; a possible D gene is TRBD2 (6 bases). CDR3 length: 16 residues. The germline V gene encodes CDR1 SSHAT and CDR2 FNYEAQ (reference sequence). The CDR3 DNA reads as TGTGCTAGCAGCTTAGTCCCGGGAGCTGATTACAATGAGCAGTTCTTC. This codes for CASSLVPGADYNEQFF.

Only one count was recorded for this clone. The rearrangement links TRBV28 to TRBJ1-5; 8 nucleotides agree with TRBD1. Germline lookup yields CDR1 MDHEN and CDR2 SYDVKM. The CDR3 consists of 16 residues. The J segment lost 5 bases and the V segment lost 3 bases, leaving 9 bases of the junction unmatched. As DNA, the CDR3 is TGTGCCAGCAGTTTGATCGGACAGGGCATCGATCAGCCCCAGCATTTT. Protein sequence: CASSLIGQGIDQPQHF.

This clone was picked up a small number of times. The rearrangement links TRBV7-3 to TRBJ1-3; D call uncertain. The V gene lost 5 bases and the J gene lost 4 bases, with 15 bases spanning the gap. Germline CDR1 SGHTA, CDR2 FQGTGA. This CDR3 comprises 15 residues. Written as DNA, the CDR3 is TGTGCCAGCAGCATGTACCCAGACCCAGGAAACACCATATATTTT. Translation: CASSMYPDPGNTIYF.